This is a list of T cell receptor beta chains from one sample in a study of cytomegalovirus exposure and HLA in healthy donors. Measured with immunoSEQ multiplex PCR; TCRdb has only the in-frame clones, and not every one. The profile shows 150,000 to 200,000 clones, around 84% of them singletons. Input material: PBMCs. Receptor source: a man aged 35 to 55 in good health and CMV-seropositive. Each CDR3 is given without its conserved first and last residue. The order of the fields is V gene, J gene, clone size, CDR3 protein. Clone size, where shown, is once, few, many, or a class for clones that have expanded.

v_gene: TRBV14; j_gene: TRBJ2-5; abundance: -; CDR3aa: ASSQWAAGKETQY
v_gene: TRBV7-2; j_gene: TRBJ2-5; abundance: few; CDR3aa: ASRQQGTETQY
v_gene: TRBV5-1; j_gene: TRBJ1-1; abundance: -; CDR3aa: ASSPGTGLLTEAF
v_gene: TRBV19; j_gene: TRBJ2-2; abundance: few; CDR3aa: ASSIPGTGSTGELF
v_gene: TRBV5-1; j_gene: TRBJ2-1; abundance: -; CDR3aa: ASSWTSGYNEQF
v_gene: TRBV5-6; j_gene: TRBJ2-7; abundance: once; CDR3aa: ASSLVGAGGAEQY
v_gene: TRBV7-8; j_gene: TRBJ2-7; abundance: -; CDR3aa: ASSSWRSEQY
v_gene: TRBV5-4; j_gene: TRBJ2-3; abundance: -; CDR3aa: ASSSRTAASTDTQY
v_gene: TRBV4-1; j_gene: TRBJ2-1; abundance: few; CDR3aa: ASSQVADSEQF
v_gene: TRBV6-1; j_gene: TRBJ2-1; abundance: -; CDR3aa: ASSGGQSGLAVYNEQF
v_gene: TRBV4-2; j_gene: TRBJ2-3; abundance: -; CDR3aa: ASSQEVVAGGRDTQY
v_gene: TRBV19; j_gene: TRBJ2-6; abundance: -; CDR3aa: ASSKRQAVNVLT
v_gene: TRBV7-9; j_gene: TRBJ2-3; abundance: -; CDR3aa: ASSLESLSTDTQY
v_gene: TRBV5-1; j_gene: TRBJ2-1; abundance: -; CDR3aa: ASSLQGGDEQF
v_gene: TRBV11-3; j_gene: TRBJ2-1; abundance: once; CDR3aa: ASSLEGEGGTNEQF
v_gene: TRBV7-9; j_gene: TRBJ1-1; abundance: -; CDR3aa: SSSLVTGGQGEAF
v_gene: TRBV5-8; j_gene: TRBJ2-7; abundance: -; CDR3aa: ASSKTVGSYEQY
v_gene: TRBV2; j_gene: TRBJ1-6; abundance: -; CDR3aa: ASRDSSNSPLH
v_gene: TRBV4-1; j_gene: TRBJ1-5; abundance: -; CDR3aa: ASSQDTRQGNQPQH
v_gene: TRBV5-1; j_gene: TRBJ1-2; abundance: -; CDR3aa: ASSAGPGGNGYT
v_gene: TRBV10-3; j_gene: TRBJ1-1; abundance: -; CDR3aa: AISVQEDTEAF
v_gene: TRBV7-9; j_gene: TRBJ2-1; abundance: once; CDR3aa: ASSLAFGGSGSSYNEQF
v_gene: TRBV5-4; j_gene: TRBJ2-7; abundance: -; CDR3aa: ASSHQLGTLAGVDEQY
v_gene: TRBV28; j_gene: TRBJ2-7; abundance: -; CDR3aa: ASSASGTLAYEQY
v_gene: TRBV14; j_gene: TRBJ2-1; abundance: -; CDR3aa: ASSQGSRSDYNEQF
v_gene: TRBV9; j_gene: TRBJ2-7; abundance: -; CDR3aa: ASSTLAGEGVEQY
v_gene: TRBV6-5; j_gene: TRBJ1-1; abundance: -; CDR3aa: ASSLRWGLTEAF